This TCR beta chain was sequenced for a study of cytomegalovirus exposure and HLA in healthy donors. PCR was performed using 60 Vbeta and 13 Jbeta primers. Measured with immunoSEQ multiplex PCR; TCRdb has only the in-frame clones, and not every one. This table has more than 150,000 clones, nearly 80% appearing once. The germline V and J ends were trimmed by 2 bases and 4 bases, with 8 bases remaining between them. The CDR3 length is 12 residues. From germline, CDR1 is SQVTM and CDR2 ANQGSEA. The sequencing input was PBMCs. The V call is TRBV29-1, the J call TRBJ1-2, with D possibly TRBD1 on 5 matching bases. This receptor was identified in a man over 45 in good health and CMV-seropositive. The CDR3 DNA reads TGCAGCGTTGAATGGGGCAGCTATGGCTACACCTTC. The encoded protein is CSVEWGSYGYTF.